This is a list of T cell receptor beta chains from one sample in a study of CD8+ T cells in alopecia areata. Sequencing was performed with immunoSEQ multiplex PCR; in TCRdb, only in-frame clones are kept and a portion is missing. Of 200,000 to 250,000 clones detected, 64% appear once; the ten largest clones hold around 3.9%. The sample here was CD4+ T cells sorted from blood, taken at week 4, from a patient treated with tofacitinib. The receptors come from a human donor with alopecia areata. Each CDR3 is given with its conserved first and last residue. Each record gives: J gene, D gene, V gene, clone size, CDR3 protein, CDR3 DNA. A D gene is named only where the DNA matches it firmly. A clone size is listed for some rows: how often the clone was seen (once, few, many), or a class if it is expanded.

TRBJ2-5	-	TRBV10-3	-	CAISSGQAVETQYF	TGTGCCATCAGCTCCGGGCAAGCAGTAGAGACCCAGTACTTC
TRBJ2-3	-	TRBV2	-	CAGGPEITDTQYF	TGTGCCGGGGGACCCGAGATCACAGATACGCAGTATTTT
TRBJ1-2	-	TRBV10-3	-	CAGGDGHGYTF	TGTGCCGGGGGGGACGGCCATGGCTACACCTTC
TRBJ2-1	-	TRBV5-6	-	CASSFGFGRDEQFF	TGTGCCAGCAGCTTCGGTTTCGGGCGCGATGAGCAGTTCTTC
TRBJ2-6	-	TRBV7-9	-	CASSHSTSGANVLTF	TGTGCCAGCAGTCACTCAACCTCTGGGGCCAACGTCCTGACTTTC
TRBJ1-5	TRBD1	TRBV25-1	-	CATLDRVNQPQHF	TGTGCCACCCTGGACAGGGTCAATCAGCCCCAGCATTTT
TRBJ2-3	-	TRBV5-1	few	CASSSRGFRTDTQYF	TGCGCCAGCAGCTCCCGGGGATTTCGGACAGATACGCAGTATTTT
TRBJ2-3	TRBD2	TRBV7-2	-	CASSRGLAADTQYF	TGTGCCAGCAGCAGGGGACTAGCGGCAGATACGCAGTATTTT
TRBJ1-2	-	TRBV19	-	CATITPMFGGGYGYTF	TGTGCCACAATTACTCCCATGTTTGGGGGCGGCTATGGCTACACCTTC
TRBJ2-7	TRBD1	TRBV23-1	-	CASSRIWTGLNYEQYF	TGCGCCAGCAGCCGAATTTGGACAGGGTTGAACTACGAGCAGTACTTC
TRBJ2-3	TRBD2	TRBV9	-	CASSVGTSHTDTQYF	TGTGCCAGCAGCGTCGGGACTAGCCACACAGATACGCAGTATTTT
TRBJ1-5	TRBD1	TRBV10-3	-	CAISESNRGNQPQHF	TGTGCCATCAGTGAGTCGAACAGGGGGAATCAGCCCCAGCATTTT
TRBJ2-1	TRBD1	TRBV15	-	CATSSQRGPGNEQFF	TGTGCCACCAGCAGTCAGAGGGGGCCAGGCAATGAGCAGTTCTTC
TRBJ2-7	-	TRBV4-2	-	CASSQDQEREVYEQYF	TGTGCCAGCAGCCAAGATCAGGAGAGGGAGGTCTACGAGCAGTACTTC
TRBJ2-3	-	TRBV7-9	-	CASSLLGGTDTQYF	TGTGCCAGCAGCTTATTAGGGGGCACAGATACGCAGTATTTT
TRBJ1-5	TRBD1	TRBV6-5	few	CASSYRDSWQPQHF	TGTGCCAGCAGCTACCGGGACAGTTGGCAGCCCCAGCATTTT
TRBJ2-5	-	TRBV7-3	-	CASSLRGQQTQYF	TGTGCCAGCAGCTTAAGGGGTCAACAGACCCAGTACTTC
TRBJ2-5	-	TRBV14	-	CASSQRGLPGHQETQYF	TGTGCCAGCAGCCAACGGGGTCTCCCAGGGCACCAAGAGACCCAGTACTTC
TRBJ1-6	TRBD1	TRBV2	-	CASSGQGYNSPLHF	TGTGCCAGCAGCGGACAGGGGTACAATTCACCCCTCCACTTT
TRBJ2-6	-	TRBV27	-	CASSPGSGANVLTF	TGTGCCAGCAGTCCCGGCTCTGGGGCCAACGTCCTGACTTTC
TRBJ2-6	-	TRBV5-6	-	CASSLVQISSGANVLTF	TGTGCCAGCAGCTTGGTTCAGATTAGCTCTGGGGCCAACGTCCTGACTTTC
TRBJ1-2	-	TRBV5-1	-	CASSPEGQDGDGYTF	TGCGCCAGCAGCCCGGAGGGTCAGGACGGAGATGGCTACACCTTC
TRBJ1-1	TRBD1	TRBV5-4	-	CASSKGQGAIHTEAFF	TGTGCCAGCAGCAAGGGACAGGGGGCAATTCACACTGAAGCTTTCTTT
TRBJ2-5	-	TRBV29-1	-	CSVERTRTQYF	TGCAGCGTTGAAAGGACAAGGACCCAGTACTTC
TRBJ2-7	-	TRBV2	-	CASSEYLEQYF	TGTGCCAGCAGTGAATACCTCGAGCAGTACTTC
TRBJ2-1	-	TRBV10-3	few	CAMSGDIYNEQFF	TGTGCCATGTCAGGGGACATCTACAATGAGCAGTTCTTC
TRBJ2-7	TRBD2	TRBV27	-	CASSFPGGGEQYF	TGTGCCAGCAGTTTCCCCGGGGGAGGGGAGCAGTACTTC
TRBJ2-6	-	TRBV9	-	CASSVEGSGANVLTF	TGTGCCAGCAGCGTAGAAGGGTCTGGGGCCAACGTCCTGACTTTC
TRBJ1-2	-	TRBV18	-	CASSPPNNYGYTF	TGTGCCAGCTCACCACCGAATAACTATGGCTACACCTTC
TRBJ1-1	-	TRBV30	few	CAWRPTAENTEAFF	TGTGCCTGGAGACCGACAGCGGAGAACACTGAAGCTTTCTTT
TRBJ1-4	-	TRBV4-2	-	CASSRREGIEKLFF	TGTGCCAGCAGTCGACGGGAAGGGATTGAAAAACTGTTTTTT
TRBJ2-7	-	TRBV20-1	-	CSAGRAYEQYF	TGCAGTGCGGGCAGGGCCTACGAGCAGTACTTC